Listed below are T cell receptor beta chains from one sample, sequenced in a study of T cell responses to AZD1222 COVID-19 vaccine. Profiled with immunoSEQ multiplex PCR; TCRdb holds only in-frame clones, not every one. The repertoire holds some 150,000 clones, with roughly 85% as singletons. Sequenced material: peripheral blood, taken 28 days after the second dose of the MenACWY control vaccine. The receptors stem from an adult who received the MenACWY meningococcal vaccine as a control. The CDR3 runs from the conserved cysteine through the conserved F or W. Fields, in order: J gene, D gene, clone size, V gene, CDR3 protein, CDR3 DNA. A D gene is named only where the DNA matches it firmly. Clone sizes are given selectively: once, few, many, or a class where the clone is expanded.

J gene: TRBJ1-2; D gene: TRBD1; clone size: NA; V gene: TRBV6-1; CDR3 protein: CASSEVGQGRYGYTF; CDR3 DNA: TGTGCCAGCAGTGAAGTGGGACAGGGGAGGTATGGCTACACCTTC
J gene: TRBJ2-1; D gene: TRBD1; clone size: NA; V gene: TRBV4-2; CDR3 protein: CASSQDKGQGHNEQFF; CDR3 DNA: TGTGCCAGCAGCCAAGATAAAGGACAGGGCCACAATGAGCAGTTCTTC
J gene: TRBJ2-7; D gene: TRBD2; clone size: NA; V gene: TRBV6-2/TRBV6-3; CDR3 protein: CASSAGEVEQYF; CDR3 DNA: TGTGCCAGCAGTGCGGGAGAGGTCGAGCAGTACTTC
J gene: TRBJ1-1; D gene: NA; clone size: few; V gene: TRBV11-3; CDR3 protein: CASSTTGSTEAFF; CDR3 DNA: TGTGCCAGCAGCACCACAGGGTCCACTGAAGCTTTCTTT
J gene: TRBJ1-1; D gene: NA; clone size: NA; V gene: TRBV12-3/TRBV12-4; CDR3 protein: CASGPRADTEAFF; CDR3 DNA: TGTGCCAGCGGTCCCAGGGCCGACACTGAAGCTTTCTTT
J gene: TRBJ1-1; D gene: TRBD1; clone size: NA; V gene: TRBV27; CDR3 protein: CASIPGGNTEAFF; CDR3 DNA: TGTGCCAGCATTCCAGGGGGCAACACTGAAGCTTTCTTT
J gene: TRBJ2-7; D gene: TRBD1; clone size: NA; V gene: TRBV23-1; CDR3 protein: CASSHYRDRGTYEQYF; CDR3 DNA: TGCGCCAGCAGTCACTACCGGGACAGGGGGACCTACGAGCAGTACTTC
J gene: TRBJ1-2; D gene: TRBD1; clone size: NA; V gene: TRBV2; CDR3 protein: CASSEGRDRGDGYTF; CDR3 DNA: TGTGCCAGCAGTGAGGGCCGGGACAGGGGTGATGGCTACACCTTC
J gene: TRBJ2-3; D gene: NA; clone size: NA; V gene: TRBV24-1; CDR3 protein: CATSPGTLPTDTQYF; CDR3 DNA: TGTGCCACCAGTCCCGGGACACTCCCCACAGATACGCAGTATTTT
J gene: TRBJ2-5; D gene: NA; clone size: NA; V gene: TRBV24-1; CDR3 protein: CATSGQGGETQYF; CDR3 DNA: TGTGCCACCAGTGGGCAGGGGGGAGAGACCCAGTACTTC
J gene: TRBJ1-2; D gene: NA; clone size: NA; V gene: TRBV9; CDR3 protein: CASSVVDSSSYGYTF; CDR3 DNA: TGTGCCAGCAGCGTAGTAGACAGCTCAAGCTATGGCTACACCTTC
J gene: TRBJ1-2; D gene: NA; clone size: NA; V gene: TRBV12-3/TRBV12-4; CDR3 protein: CASSLGSARGYTF; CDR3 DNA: TGTGCCAGCAGTTTAGGCTCGGCACGGGGCTACACCTTC
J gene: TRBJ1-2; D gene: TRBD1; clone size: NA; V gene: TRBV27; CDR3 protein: CASSLRGGAFGYTF; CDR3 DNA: TGTGCCAGCAGTTTAAGAGGGGGCGCATTTGGCTACACCTTC
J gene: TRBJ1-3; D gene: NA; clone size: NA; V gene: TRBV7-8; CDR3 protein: CASSFGVTGNTIYF; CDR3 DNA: TGTGCCAGCAGCTTCGGGGTAACTGGAAACACCATATATTTT
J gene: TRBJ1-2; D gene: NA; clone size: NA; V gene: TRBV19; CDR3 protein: CASSIGGTRANYGYTF; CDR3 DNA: TGTGCCAGTAGTATAGGAGGTACGAGAGCTAACTATGGCTACACCTTC
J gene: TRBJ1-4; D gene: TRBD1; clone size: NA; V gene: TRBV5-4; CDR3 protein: CASSQPGGAGEKLFF; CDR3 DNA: TGTGCCAGCAGCCAACCAGGGGGCGCAGGTGAAAAACTGTTTTTT
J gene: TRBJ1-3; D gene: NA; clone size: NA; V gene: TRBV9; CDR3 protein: CASSADQRGIGNTIYF; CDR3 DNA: TGTGCCAGCAGCGCTGATCAAAGGGGGATAGGAAACACCATATATTTT
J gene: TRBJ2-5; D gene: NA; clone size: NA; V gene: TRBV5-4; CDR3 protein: CASSLPGLLQETQYF; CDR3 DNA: TGTGCCAGCAGCCTCCCGGGACTTCTCCAAGAGACCCAGTACTTC
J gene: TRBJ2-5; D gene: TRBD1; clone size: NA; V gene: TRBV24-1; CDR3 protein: CATSDLHRGLETQYF; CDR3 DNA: TGTGCCACCAGTGATTTGCACAGGGGGCTGGAGACCCAGTACTTC
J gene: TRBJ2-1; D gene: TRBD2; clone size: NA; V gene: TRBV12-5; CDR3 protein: CASGLIPDGASGNNEQFF; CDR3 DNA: TGTGCTAGTGGTTTGATCCCCGACGGGGCTAGCGGGAACAATGAGCAGTTCTTC
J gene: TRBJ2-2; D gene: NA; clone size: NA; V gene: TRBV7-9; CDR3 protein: CASSQSATGELFF; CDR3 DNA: TGTGCCAGCAGCCAGTCGGCCACCGGGGAGCTGTTTTTT
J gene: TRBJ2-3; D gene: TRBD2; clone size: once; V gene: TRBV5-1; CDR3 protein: CASSLPSGRYDTQYF; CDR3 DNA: TGCGCCAGCAGCTTGCCTAGCGGGAGGTACGATACGCAGTATTTT
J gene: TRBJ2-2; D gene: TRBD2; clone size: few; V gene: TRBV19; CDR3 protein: CAVRQGGTGELFF; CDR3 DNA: TGTGCCGTGAGGCAGGGAGGGACCGGGGAGCTGTTTTTT